The 32 T cell receptor beta chains below come from one sample, sequenced in a study of blood T cell repertoires in COVID-19. Using immunoSEQ multiplex PCR, the repertoire was profiled, and TCRdb retains in-frame clones only, with some absent. This sample carries more than 300,000 clones, more than 70% of them seen once, and the ten largest clones take 6% to 8%. The sample comprised peripheral blood. Receptors originate from a woman in her 70s with COVID-19, enrolled during active disease.

The CDR3 protein is CASSESRTGVTEAFF. CDR3 bases: TGCGCCAGCAGTGAGTCTCGGACAGGGGTCACTGAAGCTTTCTTT. The V call is TRBV10-1, the J call TRBJ1-1, with 9 bases fitting TRBD1. The junction had 3 bases not matched to a gene; V was cut back by 0 bases and J by 4 bases. Germline V lookup: CDR1 WNHNN, CDR2 SYGVQD (reference sequence). The CDR3 extends over 15 amino acids.

This clone appeared once. The V gene is TRBV29-1, the J gene TRBJ1-1, with a tentative D call TRBD1 (5 bases). Per the germline V gene, CDR1 is SQVTM and CDR2 is ANQGSEA. Trimming removed 8 bases at V and 3 bases at J, with 16 bases between. There are 13 residues in the CDR3. Here the CDR3 reads CSSEQVPDTEAFF. In DNA form, the CDR3 reads TGCAGCAGCGAACAGGTCCCTGACACTGAAGCTTTCTTT.

To note about this clone: A junction end diverges from the germline sequence, so it may reflect a read error. The chain has TRBV19 and TRBJ1-4; the D is unclear. There are 14 residues in the CDR3. The germline V gene has CDR1 LNHDA and CDR2 SQIVND (reference sequence). The CDR3 spells CASRIGRDNEKLFF. CDR3 DNA: TGTGCCAGTAGAATAGGACGGGATAATGAAAAACTGTTTTTT.

The gene calls are TRBV7-8 and TRBJ1-3, with 10 positions matching TRBD1. CDR3 length equals 16 residues. J was trimmed by 2 bases and V by 5 bases; bases with no gene match: 6. CDR1 and CDR2 from the germline V gene are SGHVS and FQNEAQ. In DNA, the CDR3 is TGTGCCAGCAGCCCGGACAGGGGGAGTGCTGGAAACACCATATATTTT. It specifies CASSPDRGSAGNTIYF.

The genes are TRBV10-1 and TRBJ2-1; no firm D call. Germline lookup yields CDR1 WNHNN and CDR2 SYGVQD (reference sequence). Trimming removed 0 bases at V and 8 bases at J, with 8 bases between. This CDR3 region has 13 residues. CDR3 sequence (DNA): TGCGCCAGCAGTGAGTCGAGGTTGGATGAGCAGTTCTTC. Translating gives CASSESRLDEQFF.

The chain recombines TRBV19 with TRBJ2-3, with D possibly matching TRBD1 (6 bases). Looked up from germline, CDR1 is LNHDA and CDR2 is SQIVND (reference sequence). V lost 5 bases to trimming and J lost 4 bases, with 13 bases between them. This CDR3 contains 14 residues. The CDR3: CASSPEQGPDTQYF. The CDR3 region has the DNA TGTGCCAGTAGTCCCGAGCAGGGGCCAGATACGCAGTATTTT. Drawing the rest from reference TRBV19 and TRBJ2-3, the complete variable domain is DGGITQSPKYLFRKEGQNVTLSCEQNLNHDAMYWYRQDPGQGLRLIYYSQIVNDFQKGDIAEGYSVSREKKESFPLTVTSAQKNPTAFYLCASSPEQGPDTQYFGPGTRLTVL.

V and J are TRBV24-1 and TRBJ2-3; 10 bases are shared with TRBD2. The CDR3 is 18 amino acids. After removal of 2 bases from V and 0 bases from J, the junction contained 7 bases not matched to a gene. Germline V gene lookup returns CDR1 KGHDR and CDR2 SFDVKD. CDR3 sequence reads: CATSDSPGLAASTDTQYF. As DNA, the CDR3 is TGTGCCACCAGTGATTCCCCTGGACTAGCGGCTAGCACAGATACGCAGTATTTT.

In this sample, this clone turned up a few times. The chain is built from TRBV19 and TRBJ1-4, with 8 bases aligning to TRBD1. Germline lookup yields CDR1 LNHDA and CDR2 SQIVND (reference sequence). The CDR3 loop spans 16 amino acids. J gave up 6 bases and V 3 bases, and 9 bases lay outside the gene matches. Here the CDR3 reads CASSITLTGEDEKLFF. CDR3 nucleotide sequence: TGTGCCAGTAGTATTACCCTGACAGGGGAGGATGAAAAACTGTTTTTT.

The rearrangement uses TRBV28 and TRBJ2-7, with 8 bases fitting TRBD1. The CDR3 has 15 amino acids. V dropped 5 bases and J dropped 3; count of bases not matched to a gene: 9. Germline CDR1 is MDHEN and CDR2 is SYDVKM. In DNA form, the CDR3 reads TGTGCCAGCAGTCCCTGGACAGGGAAGGGCTACGAGCAGTACTTC. Protein sequence: CASSPWTGKGYEQYF. Combining the CDR3 with reference TRBV28 and TRBJ2-7 gives the whole variable domain DVKVTQSSRYLVKRTGEKVFLECVQDMDHENMFWYRQDPGLGLRLIYFSYDVKMKEKGDIPEGYSVSREKKERFSLILESASTNQTSMYLCASSPWTGKGYEQYFGPGTRLTVT.

The chain has TRBV7-9 and TRBJ1-1; TRBD1 is a possible D gene (5 bases). Germline CDR1 and CDR2: SEHNR and FQNEAQ (reference sequence). The CDR3 consists of 15 residues. Deletions cut 3 bases from V and 6 bases from J, with 17 bases between. The CDR3 protein is CASSFGQSRDSEAFF. CDR3 DNA: TGTGCCAGCAGCTTCGGACAAAGTAGGGACTCTGAAGCTTTCTTT. The full variable domain, rest sourced from reference TRBV7-9 and TRBJ1-1, is DTGVSQNPRHKITKRGQNVTFRCDPISEHNRLYWYRQTLGQGPEFLTYFQNEAQLEKSRLLSDRFSAERPKGSFSTLEIQRTEQGDSAMYLCASSFGQSRDSEAFFGQGTRLTVV.

This chain connects TRBV6-5 to TRBJ1-1; D unclear. Looked up from germline, CDR1 is MNHEY and CDR2 is SVGAGI. The CDR3 consists of 14 residues. V was shortened by 2 bases and J by 0 bases, with 7 bases between the two germline ends. This CDR3 is CASSYRRLNTEAFF. The CDR3 DNA follows: TGTGCCAGCAGTTACCGGCGGCTGAACACTGAAGCTTTCTTT.

The V gene is TRBV6-2 or TRBV6-3, the J gene TRBJ1-2; perhaps TRBD1 as D (5 bases). Germline V gene lookup returns CDR1 MNHEY and CDR2 SVGEGT. The CDR3 runs 14 residues. Trimming shortened V by 5 bases and J by 0 bases, and 10 bases separated the two germline ends. The CDR3 loop is CASSHDRANYGYTF. CDR3 bases: TGTGCCAGCAGTCACGACAGAGCTAACTATGGCTACACCTTC.

The CDR3 DNA is TGTGCCAGCAGTTTCGAGGGACAGGGGGCGTCAGGCTACACCTTC. Translating it yields CASSFEGQGASGYTF. The genes are TRBV6-6 and TRBJ1-2; 12 bases are shared with TRBD1. The germline V gene has CDR1 MNHNY and CDR2 SVGAGI (reference sequence). This CDR3 spans 15 amino acids. The V and J ends lost 4 bases and 8 bases, in that order; junction bases with no gene match: 8.

The CDR3 protein is CASSSDREGNQPQHF. The CDR3 region has the DNA TGTGCCAGCAGTTCCGACCGGGAGGGCAATCAGCCCCAGCATTTT. The V call is TRBV6-5, the J call TRBJ1-5; no firm D call. The germline V and J ends were trimmed by 4 bases and 2 bases, with 12 bases remaining between them. The germline V gene has CDR1 MNHEY and CDR2 SVGAGI. The CDR3 runs 15 residues.

The CDR3 is CASTGSSNQPQHF. CDR3 nucleotides: TGTGCCAGCACCGGGAGTAGCAATCAGCCCCAGCATTTT. The chain links TRBV2 to TRBJ1-5, with D unresolved. In germline, CDR1 is SNHLY, CDR2 FYNNEI. V was trimmed by 7 bases and J by 0 bases, leaving 7 bases between them. The CDR3 loop spans 13 amino acids.

The V call is TRBV18, the J call TRBJ1-1, with 10 bases identical to TRBD1. J lost 4 bases, V lost 4 bases, and 6 bases had no gene match. CDR1 is KGHSH, CDR2 LQKENI, per germline. The CDR3 extends over 15 amino acids. CDR3 bases: TGTGCCAGCTCACGTCCCGGGACAGGGGCCACTGAAGCTTTCTTT. Translating it yields CASSRPGTGATEAFF. Full variable domain (missing parts from reference TRBV18 and TRBJ1-1): NAGVMQNPRHLVRRRGQEARLRCSPMKGHSHVYWYRQLPEEGLKFMVYLQKENIIDESGMPKERFSAEFPKEGPSILRIQQVVRGDSAAYFCASSRPGTGATEAFFGQGTRLTVV.

This chain connects TRBV10-3 to TRBJ2-1; D unclear. This CDR3 is built from 14 residues. The germline V gene has CDR1 ENHRY and CDR2 SYGVKD. V was shortened by 2 bases and J by 4 bases, with 9 bases between the two germline ends. CDR3 sequence (DNA): TGTGCCATCAGTGAGGACGGAGAATACAATGAGCAGTTCTTC. Amino acid sequence: CAISEDGEYNEQFF.

V gene TRBV4-3 combines with J gene TRBJ2-3, with 7 positions matching TRBD1. CDR1 is LGHNA, CDR2 YSLEER, per germline. The CDR3 runs to 19 residues. J lost 0 bases, V lost 0 bases, and 12 bases had no gene match. The CDR3 region is CASSQEVRQGMTSTDTQYF. The CDR3 DNA follows: TGCGCCAGCAGCCAAGAAGTCCGACAGGGAATGACTAGCACAGATACGCAGTATTTT.

This clone was seen more than once but under ten times. V is TRBV27 and J is TRBJ2-7, with unresolved D. Germline CDR1 and CDR2: MNHEY and SMNVEV (reference sequence). The CDR3 has 13 residues. Trimming pared 6 bases from V and 3 bases from J, leaving 12 bases between. CDR3 in amino acids: CASSVRGSYEQYF. The CDR3 DNA follows: TGTGCCAGCAGCGTCCGAGGCAGCTACGAGCAGTACTTC.

The J gene is TRBJ1-2, the V gene TRBV7-9; 11 bases are a match to TRBD1. V trimming: 5 bases; J trimming: 1 base; junction bases outside the gene matches: 6. Germline CDR1 SEHNR, CDR2 FQNEAQ (reference sequence). The CDR3 is made up of 16 amino acids. CDR3 residues: CASSPSGTGGNYGYTF. The DNA of the CDR3 is TGTGCCAGCAGCCCATCCGGGACAGGGGGTAACTATGGCTACACCTTC.

This chain links TRBV5-4 with TRBJ1-1, with 7 bases lining up with TRBD1. CDR3 length: 13 amino acids. With V trimmed by 1 base and J by 6 bases, 3 bases remained unmatched. Germline V lookup: CDR1 SGHNT, CDR2 YYREEE (reference sequence). For the CDR3, the DNA is TGTGCCAGCAGCTTGAGAGGGGGCTCTGAAGCTTTCTTT. This codes for CASSLRGGSEAFF. Full variable domain (rest looked up from reference TRBV5-4 and TRBJ1-1): ETGVTQSPTHLIKTRGQQVTLRCSSQSGHNTVSWYQQALGQGPQFIFQYYREEENGRGNFPPRFSGLQFPNYSSELNVNALELDDSALYLCASSLRGGSEAFFGQGTRLTVV.

In its sample, this clone was seen a few times. V gene TRBV6-2 or TRBV6-3 combines with J gene TRBJ1-5; no clear D gene. CDR3 length equals 14 residues. Germline V gene sequence: CDR1 MNHEY, CDR2 SVGEGT. The ends were cut back, 5 bases at V and 1 base at J, with 9 bases in the middle. Here the CDR3 DNA reads TGTGCCAGCAGTCGGACTGTCAGCAATCAGCCCCAGCATTTT. This translates into CASSRTVSNQPQHF.

This clone is a singleton in its sample. The chain carries TRBV27 and TRBJ1-6, with TRBD1 matching over 8 bases. Unmatched junction bases numbered 14, after V lost 6 bases and J lost 10 bases. Germline V gives CDR1 MNHEY, CDR2 SMNVEV (reference sequence). The CDR3 runs to 16 residues. The CDR3: CASRSPPRGQNSPLHF. CDR3 sequence (DNA): TGTGCCAGCAGATCTCCACCCAGGGGGCAAAACTCACCCCTCCACTTT.

This clone occurred a few times. In DNA form, the CDR3 reads TGTGCCAGCAGTTTCGAGGGCAATCAGCCCCAGCATTTT. This encodes CASSFEGNQPQHF. The V gene is TRBV12-3 or TRBV12-4, the J gene TRBJ1-5; D not certain. The CDR3 sequence is 13 residues long. Between the trimmed V and J ends, which lost 3 bases and 2 bases, there was a span of 5 bases.

This clone showed up just a few times. The genes are TRBV2 and TRBJ1-1; 8 bases match TRBD1. This CDR3 is built from 13 residues. CDR1 is SNHLY and CDR2 is FYNNEI in the germline V gene. V shed 7 bases, J shed 7 bases, and the junction held 8 bases outside the gene matches. The CDR3 region is CASMQDREIEAFF. CDR3 sequence (DNA): TGTGCCAGCATGCAGGACAGGGAAATTGAAGCTTTCTTT.

The chain uses TRBV4-1 and TRBJ1-3, with D unresolved. This CDR3 spans 16 amino acids. Trimming took 1 base from V and 0 from J, leaving 10 bases between them. Looked up from germline, CDR1 is MGHRA and CDR2 is YSYEKL. DNA of the CDR3: TGCGCCAGCAGCCAAGTAACAGCACACTCTGGAAACACCATATATTTT. It encodes CASSQVTAHSGNTIYF.

In DNA form, the CDR3 reads TGTGCCAGCAGGTCCGGGACAGGGGTCTACTCCTATAATTCACCCCTCCACTTT. It yields the protein CASRSGTGVYSYNSPLHF. The chain is built from TRBV27 and TRBJ1-6; 10 positions agree with TRBD1. V lost 6 bases to trimming and J lost 0 bases; unmatched junction nucleotides: 8. CDR3 length: 18 amino acids. CDR1 is MNHEY, CDR2 SMNVEV, per germline (reference sequence).

The chain combines TRBV20-1 with TRBJ2-2; 10 nucleotides agree with TRBD1. There are 14 residues in the CDR3. Germline V lookup: CDR1 DFQATT, CDR2 SNEGSKA (reference sequence). Unmatched junction bases numbered 5, after V lost 3 bases and J lost 7 bases. CDR3 region: CSASSGTGDGELFF. The DNA for the CDR3 is TGCAGTGCTAGTTCCGGGACAGGGGACGGGGAGCTGTTTTTT.

This clone was counted at least ten times. The J gene is TRBJ1-6, the V gene TRBV12-3 or TRBV12-4; no definite D call. The V end was cut by 7 bases, the J end by 6 bases, with 10 bases between. This CDR3 is built from 13 residues. The CDR3 region has the DNA TGTGCCAGCAAGAGGGCACCTAATTCACCCCTCCACTTT. It encodes CASKRAPNSPLHF.

V is TRBV14 and J is TRBJ2-7, with 7 bases matching TRBD1. The CDR3 covers 13 residues. J gave up 7 bases and V 4 bases, and 7 bases lay outside the gene matches. Germline loops: CDR1 SGHDN, CDR2 FVKESK. The CDR3, as DNA: TGTGCCAGCAGCCCCTCCTTGACAGGGGAGCAGTACTTC. Its translation: CASSPSLTGEQYF.

This clone was observed a single time. This chain connects TRBV7-9 to TRBJ1-4; 7 nucleotides match TRBD1. Germline-derived CDR1 and CDR2 are SEHNR and FQNEAQ (reference sequence). The CDR3 totals 15 residues. J lost 4 bases, V lost 2 bases, and 4 bases had no gene match. The CDR3, as DNA: TGTGCCAGCAGCTTACCGGGACAGATTAATGAAAAACTGTTTTTT. Its translation is CASSLPGQINEKLFF.

The rearrangement links TRBV10-3 to TRBJ2-1; D remains ambiguous. Per the germline V gene, CDR1 is ENHRY and CDR2 is SYGVKD. Between the trimmed V and J ends, which lost 6 bases and 2 bases, there was a span of 5 bases. The CDR3 is 12 amino acids. CDR3 bases: TGTGCCATCAGCAGTACCTACAATGAGCAGTTCTTC. Amino acids: CAISSTYNEQFF.